This T cell receptor beta chain was sequenced for a study of OX40 agonist ivuxolimab in advanced cancers. Study-level background: Dose-escalation patients suffered from hepatocellular carcinoma, melanoma, renal cell or head and neck cancer. Averaging about 60 years in age, with a range of about 20 to 90, the cohort was 82.7% male.

A remark on this clone: Its target is unknown.

Sequenced by immunoSEQ multiplex PCR; TCRdb stores in-frame clones only, minus some. The sample includes roughly 73,000 clones, about 91% of them seen just once. V trimming: 8 bases; J trimming: 4 bases; junction bases outside the gene matches: 4. The CDR3 is made up of 13 amino acids. Germline CDR1 reads MDHEN; CDR2 reads SYDVKM. Patients with autoimmune history or systemic immunosuppression were excluded. Findings and caveats of the study: At doses 0.1 to 3.0 mg/kg, CD4+ and CD8+ clones expanded.

This clonotype was obtained from an adult with an advanced solid tumor such as melanoma, head and neck, liver or kidney cancer. The chain is built from TRBV28 and TRBJ1-2; 10 bases agree with TRBD1. The sequenced sample was CD4+ or CD8+ T cells sorted from blood, obtained in a trial of the OX40 agonist ivuxolimab. CDR3 nucleotides: TGTGCCAGCGCGACAGGGGGCGGCTATGGCTACACCTTC. Its translation is CASATGGGYGYTF.